Sequencing of this T cell receptor (beta chain) was carried out in a study of molecular identifiers for immune sequencing clone quantification. Study-wide results and caveats: Clones that had above 20 RNA copies took up over 99% of effector molecules but under 1% in naive cells.

This clonotype was seen many times. The antigen remains undetermined. Germline CDR1 reads SGHDN; CDR2 reads FVKESK. Losses at the gene ends were 5 bases for V and 6 bases for J; bases not matched to a gene: 22. The CDR3 runs to 19 residues. TCRdb itself ran the PCR reads through MiXCR, one entry per CDR3 protein. The data hold 300,000 to 350,000 distinct CDR3 sequences, with about a fifth observed a single time. V is TRBV14 and J is TRBJ2-3; 8 bases are shared with TRBD2. The receptor was derived from a human donor in good health. Some libraries in this study had Jurkat cell RNA spiked in. What was sequenced was naive CD8+ T cells from blood, with Jurkat cell RNA spiked in. Described subset: FACS-sorted CD8+CD4-CCR7+CD45RA+ naive T cells. As DNA, the CDR3 is TGTGCCAGCAGCGAGGGCGGGAGGTCGTCAAGTCTCCTGTTGGATACGCAGTATTTT. This sequence encodes CASSEGGRSSSLLLDTQYF.